The present TCR beta chain was sequenced within a study of early T cells in non-severe SARS-CoV-2 infection. Study information: The study sequenced bulk RNA from unsorted whole blood, with chains unpaired. Overall study results and limits: VDJdb matching, biased toward anti-spike CD8 responses, missed private and CD4 specificities.

This CDR3 spans 16 amino acids. V gave up 2 bases and J gave up 1 base, with 12 bases separating them. CDR1 is MNHEY and CDR2 is SVGAGI in the germline V gene. Separate cDNA molecules each had unique molecular identifiers attached to them. Each CDR3 protein gets one entry after TCRdb re-called the 5' RACE reads with MiXCR. Among over 95,000 distinct CDR3 sequences, around a sixth were seen once, and the ten largest hold roughly 1.3%. Only a few counts were recorded for this clonotype. Its antigen is not known. Input material: whole blood. The clonotype was recovered from an adult who was a healthcare worker with PCR-confirmed SARS-CoV-2 infection or an uninfected control (not recorded which). The rearrangement uses TRBV6-5 and TRBJ1-3; D unresolved. CDR3 nucleotide sequence: TGTGCCAGCAGTTACAAGAGGGTGGTATCTGGAAACACCATATATTTT. Protein: CASSYKRVVSGNTIYF.